A selection of T cell receptor beta chains follows, all from one sample in a study of cytomegalovirus exposure and HLA in healthy donors. The repertoire was sequenced with immunoSEQ multiplex PCR; TCRdb's copy has only in-frame clones and lacks some. The table lists about 120,000 clones, around 70% of them singletons. Sequenced input: PBMCs. The receptors originated from a woman aged 45-59 years in good health and CMV-seropositive. CDR3s include the opening cysteine and the closing phenylalanine or tryptophan. The D gene is left open where the match is weak. The size entry is marked missing in some rows and otherwise reads once, few, many or a size class.

d_call clone_size j_call cdr3_length v_call cdr3_aa cdr3_nt
TRBD2 NA TRBJ2-1 16 TRBV2 CASSEAGREPYNEQFF TGTGCCAGCAGTGAAGCGGGGCGGGAGCCCTACAATGAGCAGTTCTTC
NA NA TRBJ1-2 15 TRBV6-5 CASSYTSTGAYGYTF TGTGCCAGCAGTTACACCTCAACAGGAGCCTATGGCTACACCTTC
NA NA TRBJ1-3 16 TRBV6-1 CASSALGQNAGNTIYF TGTGCCAGCAGTGCCCTAGGACAGAATGCTGGAAACACCATATATTTT
NA few TRBJ1-1 16 TRBV6-6 CASSYGGKDTSYEAFF TGTGCCAGCAGTTACGGGGGCAAGGACACAAGTTACGAAGCTTTCTTT
NA NA TRBJ2-5 18 TRBV7-9 CASSGLFWSLGSQETQYF TGTGCCAGCAGCGGCCTATTCTGGAGTCTGGGTTCACAAGAGACCCAGTACTTC
TRBD2 NA TRBJ2-2 17 TRBV15 CATSGTSGAWGTGELFF TGTGCCACCAGCGGTACTAGCGGCGCGTGGGGCACCGGGGAGCTGTTTTTT
NA NA TRBJ2-7 14 TRBV28 CASSPSAMTYEQYF TGTGCCAGCAGTCCTAGCGCGATGACCTACGAGCAGTACTTC
TRBD1 NA TRBJ2-5 15 TRBV28 CASSLGQGLQETQYF TGTGCCAGCAGTTTAGGACAGGGGCTCCAAGAGACCCAGTACTTC
NA NA TRBJ1-3 16 TRBV30 CAWSGFKRVSGNTIYF TGTGCCTGGAGTGGTTTTAAACGGGTCTCTGGAAACACCATATATTTT
NA NA TRBJ2-2 13 TRBV7-9 CASSFGVGGELFF TGTGCCAGCAGCTTCGGGGTTGGCGGGGAGCTGTTTTTT
TRBD1 NA TRBJ1-5 16 TRBV7-2 CASSYKTGASNQPQHF TGTGCCAGCAGCTACAAAACAGGGGCCTCAAATCAGCCCCAGCATTTT
TRBD2 NA TRBJ2-3 15 TRBV7-2 CASSSLAGKTDTQYF TGTGCCAGCAGCTCACTAGCGGGGAAGACAGATACGCAGTATTTT
NA NA TRBJ1-2 14 TRBV19 CASRIGTANYGYTF TGTGCCAGTAGGATTGGGACTGCTAACTATGGCTACACCTTC
NA NA TRBJ1-6 14 TRBV7-2 CASSLQGRNSPLHF TGTGCCAGCAGCTTACAGGGGCGAAATTCACCCCTCCACTTT
NA NA TRBJ1-3 14 TRBV6-6 CASRGGGVGNTIYF TGTGCCAGCAGGGGTGGAGGGGTTGGAAACACCATATATTTT
NA NA TRBJ2-5 12 TRBV30 CAWMGGGKTQYF TGTGCCTGGATGGGGGGTGGGAAGACCCAGTACTTC
NA NA TRBJ2-5 12 TRBV19 CASSPDRGTQYF TGTGCCAGTAGTCCTGATAGGGGGACCCAGTACTTC
TRBD2 NA TRBJ2-3 18 TRBV5-1 CASSSWLAGGRGTDTQYF TGCGCCAGCAGCTCGTGGTTAGCGGGAGGGCGTGGCACAGATACGCAGTATTTT
TRBD1 NA TRBJ2-3 16 TRBV15 CATSPEGTGVPDTQYF TGTGCCACCAGCCCTGAGGGGACAGGGGTCCCAGATACGCAGTATTTT
NA NA TRBJ1-2 12 TRBV19 CASIAPTGGYTF TGTGCCAGTATCGCGCCGACTGGAGGCTACACCTTC
NA NA TRBJ1-1 14 TRBV15 CATSRGGWSVEAFF TGTGCCACCAGCAGAGGTGGGTGGAGTGTTGAAGCTTTCTTT
TRBD2 NA TRBJ2-3 16 TRBV7-2 CASSRLAGGFSDTQYF TGTGCCAGCAGTCGTCTAGCGGGGGGATTCTCAGATACGCAGTATTTT
TRBD1 NA TRBJ1-5 13 TRBV10-2 CASRGTDGGPQHF TGCGCCAGCAGGGGGACAGACGGGGGGCCCCAGCATTTT
TRBD2 NA TRBJ2-1 16 TRBV28 CASSSPLVIAGTEQFF TGTGCCAGCAGTTCCCCCCTGGTGATAGCGGGGACTGAGCAGTTCTTC
TRBD1 NA TRBJ1-2 15 TRBV5-1 CASSPGQGPNYGYTF TGCGCCAGCAGCCCGGGACAGGGGCCCAACTATGGCTACACCTTC
NA NA TRBJ1-4 16 TRBV4-1 CASSQDPAGSNEKLFF TGCGCCAGCAGCCAAGATCCGGCAGGGTCAAATGAAAAACTGTTTTTT
TRBD2 NA TRBJ2-3 15 TRBV28 CASSSGRFSTDTQYF TGTGCCAGCAGTAGCGGGAGGTTTAGCACAGATACGCAGTATTTT
NA NA TRBJ2-3 15 TRBV10-3 CAISQGGSSTDTQYF TGTGCCATCAGTCAAGGGGGTTCTAGCACAGATACGCAGTATTTT
NA NA TRBJ2-7 14 TRBV6-6 CASSYSHTGYEQYF TGTGCCAGCAGTTACTCCCATACGGGGTACGAGCAGTACTTC
TRBD1 NA TRBJ2-5 15 TRBV5-1 CASSSTGAPQETQYF TGCGCCAGCAGCTCGACAGGGGCGCCTCAAGAGACCCAGTACTTC
TRBD2 NA TRBJ2-2 17 TRBV4-3 CASSSQRGGTNTGELFF TGCGCCAGCAGCTCTCAGCGGGGGGGCACTAACACCGGGGAGCTGTTTTTT
TRBD1 NA TRBJ2-3 14 TRBV6-1 CASSSGTATDTQYF TGTGCCAGCAGCTCCGGGACAGCCACAGATACGCAGTATTTT
TRBD1 NA TRBJ2-3 15 TRBV19 CASSVGQGGTDTQYF TGTGCCAGTAGTGTTGGACAGGGGGGGACAGATACGCAGTATTTT
TRBD1 NA TRBJ2-7 15 TRBV7-8 CASSLEDRGLIEQYF TGTGCCAGCAGCTTAGAGGACAGGGGGCTAATCGAGCAGTACTTC
TRBD2 NA TRBJ2-3 13 TRBV27 CASSSPTGGSEYF TGTGCCAGCAGTTCCCCTACGGGGGGGAGTGAGTATTTT
NA NA TRBJ2-5 14 TRBV2 CASSDPTGTETQYF TGTGCCAGCAGTGATCCCACAGGGACGGAGACCCAGTACTTC
NA NA TRBJ1-1 14 TRBV12-5 CASGLGHPNTEAFF TGTGCTAGTGGTTTGGGACACCCGAACACTGAAGCTTTCTTT
NA NA TRBJ2-1 12 TRBV19 CASSSQINEQFF TGTGCCAGTAGCTCGCAGATCAATGAGCAGTTCTTC
TRBD1 NA TRBJ1-1 15 TRBV18 CASSPRDRVNTEAFF TGTGCCAGCTCACCACGGGACAGGGTGAACACTGAAGCTTTCTTT
TRBD1 NA TRBJ2-5 17 TRBV19 CASSSPGQGAHGETQYF TGTGCCAGTAGTTCACCGGGACAGGGGGCCCACGGAGAGACCCAGTACTTC
NA NA TRBJ1-4 16 TRBV30 CAWSRGARLEGEKLFF TGTGCCTGGAGTCGAGGGGCCCGGTTGGAGGGAGAAAAACTGTTTTTT
NA NA TRBJ1-2 16 TRBV10-3 CAISESSGRSNYGYTF TGTGCCATCAGTGAGTCGAGCGGAAGGTCCAACTATGGCTACACCTTC
NA once TRBJ1-1 15 TRBV9 CASSRQGTSNTEAFF TGTGCCAGCAGCCGACAAGGGACATCCAACACTGAAGCTTTCTTT
TRBD2 NA TRBJ2-1 16 TRBV4-2 CASSQDSGRKINEQFF TGTGCCAGCAGCCAAGATAGCGGGCGGAAAATCAATGAGCAGTTCTTC
TRBD1 NA TRBJ1-5 12 TRBV12-5 CASAQGGQPQHF TGTGCTAGTGCTCAGGGGGGACAGCCCCAGCATTTT